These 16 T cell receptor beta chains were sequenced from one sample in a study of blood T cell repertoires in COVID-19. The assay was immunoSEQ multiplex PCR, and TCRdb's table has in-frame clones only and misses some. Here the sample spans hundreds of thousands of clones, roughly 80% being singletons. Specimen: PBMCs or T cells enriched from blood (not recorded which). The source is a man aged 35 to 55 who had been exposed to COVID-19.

The CDR3 bases are TGTGCCAGTAGTATGGGACAGGGTAATGAAAAACTGTTTTTT. Protein: CASSMGQGNEKLFF. V usage is TRBV19 and J usage is TRBJ1-4, with 9 bases aligning to TRBD1. J was trimmed by 4 bases and V by 3 bases; bases with no gene match: 0. CDR3 length: 14 residues. Germline CDR1 reads LNHDA; CDR2 reads SQIVND (reference sequence). Filled out from reference TRBV19 and TRBJ1-4, the complete variable domain reads DGGITQSPKYLFRKEGQNVTLSCEQNLNHDAMYWYRQDPGQGLRLIYYSQIVNDFQKGDIAEGYSVSREKKESFPLTVTSAQKNPTAFYLCASSMGQGNEKLFFGSGTQLSVL.

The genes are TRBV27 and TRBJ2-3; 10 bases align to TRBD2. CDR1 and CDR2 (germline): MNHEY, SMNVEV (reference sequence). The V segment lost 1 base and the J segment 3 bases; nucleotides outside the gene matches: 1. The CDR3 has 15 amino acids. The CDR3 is CASSLLGLATDTQYF. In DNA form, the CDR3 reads TGTGCCAGCAGTTTATTGGGACTAGCGACAGATACGCAGTATTTT.

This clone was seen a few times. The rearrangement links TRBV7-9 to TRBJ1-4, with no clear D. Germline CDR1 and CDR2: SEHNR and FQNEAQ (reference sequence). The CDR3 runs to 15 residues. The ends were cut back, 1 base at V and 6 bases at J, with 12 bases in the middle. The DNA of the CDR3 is TGTGCCAGCAGCTTAGGTCGCCAGCGGGATGAAAAACTGTTTTTT. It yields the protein CASSLGRQRDEKLFF.

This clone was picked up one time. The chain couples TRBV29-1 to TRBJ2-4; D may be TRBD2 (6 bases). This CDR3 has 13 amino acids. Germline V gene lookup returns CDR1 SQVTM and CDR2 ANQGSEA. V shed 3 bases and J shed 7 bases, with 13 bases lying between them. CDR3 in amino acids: CSVDPGTGNIQYF. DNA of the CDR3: TGCAGCGTTGATCCAGGGACTGGGAACATTCAGTACTTC.

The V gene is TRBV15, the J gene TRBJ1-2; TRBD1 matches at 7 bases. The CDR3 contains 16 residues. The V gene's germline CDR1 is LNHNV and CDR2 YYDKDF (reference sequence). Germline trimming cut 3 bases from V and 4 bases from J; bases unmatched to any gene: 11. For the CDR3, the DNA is TGTGCCACCAGCAGGACAGGGTCGGGCGCCCTCTATGGCTACACCTTC. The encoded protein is CATSRTGSGALYGYTF.

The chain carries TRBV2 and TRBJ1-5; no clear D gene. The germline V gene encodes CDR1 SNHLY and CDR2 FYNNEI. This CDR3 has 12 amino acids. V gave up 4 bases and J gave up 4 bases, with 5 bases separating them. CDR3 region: CASSASNQPQHF. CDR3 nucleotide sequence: TGTGCCAGCAGTGCCAGTAATCAGCCCCAGCATTTT. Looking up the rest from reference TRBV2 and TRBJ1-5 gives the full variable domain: EPEVTQTPSHQVTQMGQEVILRCVPISNHLYFYWYRQILGQKVEFLVSFYNNEISEKSEIFDDQFSVERPDGSNFTLKIRSTKLEDSAMYFCASSASNQPQHFGDGTRLSIL.

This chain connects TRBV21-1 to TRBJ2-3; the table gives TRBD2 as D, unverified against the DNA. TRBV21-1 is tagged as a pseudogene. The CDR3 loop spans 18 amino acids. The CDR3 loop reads CASSKDVLAGGCTDTQYF. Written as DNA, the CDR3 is TGTGCCAGCAGCAAAGATGTCCTAGCGGGAGGTTGCACAGATACGCAGTATTTT.

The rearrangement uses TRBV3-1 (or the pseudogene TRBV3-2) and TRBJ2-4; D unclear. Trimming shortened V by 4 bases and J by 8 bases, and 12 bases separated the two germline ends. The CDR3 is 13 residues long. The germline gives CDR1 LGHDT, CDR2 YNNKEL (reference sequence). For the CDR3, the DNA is TGTGCCAGCAGCCGGCTCTTAGAGGACATTCAGTACTTC. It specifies CASSRLLEDIQYF.

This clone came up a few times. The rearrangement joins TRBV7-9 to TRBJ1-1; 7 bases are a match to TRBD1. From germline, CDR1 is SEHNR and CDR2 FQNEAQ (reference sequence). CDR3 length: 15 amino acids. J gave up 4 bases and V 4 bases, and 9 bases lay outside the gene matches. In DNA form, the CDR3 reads TGTGCCAGCAGCTCGAGACAGGGCCCCACCACTGAAGCTTTCTTT. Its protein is CASSSRQGPTTEAFF. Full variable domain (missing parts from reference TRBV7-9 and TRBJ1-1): DTGVSQNPRHKITKRGQNVTFRCDPISEHNRLYWYRQTLGQGPEFLTYFQNEAQLEKSRLLSDRFSAERPKGSFSTLEIQRTEQGDSAMYLCASSSRQGPTTEAFFGQGTRLTVV.

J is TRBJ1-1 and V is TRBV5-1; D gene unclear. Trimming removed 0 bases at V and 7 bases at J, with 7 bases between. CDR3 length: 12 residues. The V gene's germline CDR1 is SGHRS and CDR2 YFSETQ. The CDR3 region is CASSLGGLEAFF. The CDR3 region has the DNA TGCGCCAGCAGCTTGGGTGGGCTTGAAGCTTTCTTT.

The CDR3 loop reads CASSLVGGVGTSSDTQYF. The CDR3 nucleotides read TGTGCCAGCAGCTTAGTAGGAGGGGTGGGGACTAGTTCAGATACGCAGTATTTT. V is TRBV7-8 and J is TRBJ2-3, with 8 bases fitting TRBD2. Trimming cost V 1 base and J 4 bases; bases outside gene matches: 13. Per germline, CDR1 SGHVS and CDR2 FQNEAQ. The CDR3 contains 18 residues.

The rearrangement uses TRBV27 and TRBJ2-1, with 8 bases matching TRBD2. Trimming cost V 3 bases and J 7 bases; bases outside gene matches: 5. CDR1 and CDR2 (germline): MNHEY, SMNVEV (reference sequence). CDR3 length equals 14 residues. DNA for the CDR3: TGTGCCAGCAGTTTGTTGAGCGGGAGTAATGAGCAGTTCTTC. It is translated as CASSLLSGSNEQFF.

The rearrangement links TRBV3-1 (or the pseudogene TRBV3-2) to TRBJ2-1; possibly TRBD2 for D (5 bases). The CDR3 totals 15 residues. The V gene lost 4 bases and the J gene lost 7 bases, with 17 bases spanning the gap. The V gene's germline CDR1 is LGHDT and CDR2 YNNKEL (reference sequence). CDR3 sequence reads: CASSPNVERQNEQFF. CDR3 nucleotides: TGTGCCAGCAGCCCCAATGTTGAGCGGCAGAATGAGCAGTTCTTC.

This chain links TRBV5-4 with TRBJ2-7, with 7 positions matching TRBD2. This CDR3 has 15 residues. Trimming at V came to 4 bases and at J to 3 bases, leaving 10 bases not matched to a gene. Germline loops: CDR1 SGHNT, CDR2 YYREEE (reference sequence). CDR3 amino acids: CASSRPSGKSYEQYF. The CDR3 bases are TGTGCCAGCAGCCGCCCCAGCGGGAAGAGCTACGAGCAGTACTTC.

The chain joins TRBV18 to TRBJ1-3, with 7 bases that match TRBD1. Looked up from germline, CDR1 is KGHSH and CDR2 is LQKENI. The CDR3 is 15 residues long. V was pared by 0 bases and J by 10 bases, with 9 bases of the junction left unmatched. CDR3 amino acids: CASSPPDRALRTIYF. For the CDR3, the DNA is TGTGCCAGCTCACCACCAGACAGGGCCCTGAGAACCATATATTTT.

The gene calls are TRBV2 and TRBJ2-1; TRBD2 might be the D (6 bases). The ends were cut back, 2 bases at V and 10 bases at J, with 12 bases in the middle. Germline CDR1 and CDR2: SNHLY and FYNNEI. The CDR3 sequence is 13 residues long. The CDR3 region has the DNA TGTGCCAGCAGTGAATTTGGGGGGTGGGAGCAGTTCTTC. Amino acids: CASSEFGGWEQFF. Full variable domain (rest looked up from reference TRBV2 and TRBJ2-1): EPEVTQTPSHQVTQMGQEVILRCVPISNHLYFYWYRQILGQKVEFLVSFYNNEISEKSEIFDDQFSVERPDGSNFTLKIRSTKLEDSAMYFCASSEFGGWEQFFGPGTRLTVL.